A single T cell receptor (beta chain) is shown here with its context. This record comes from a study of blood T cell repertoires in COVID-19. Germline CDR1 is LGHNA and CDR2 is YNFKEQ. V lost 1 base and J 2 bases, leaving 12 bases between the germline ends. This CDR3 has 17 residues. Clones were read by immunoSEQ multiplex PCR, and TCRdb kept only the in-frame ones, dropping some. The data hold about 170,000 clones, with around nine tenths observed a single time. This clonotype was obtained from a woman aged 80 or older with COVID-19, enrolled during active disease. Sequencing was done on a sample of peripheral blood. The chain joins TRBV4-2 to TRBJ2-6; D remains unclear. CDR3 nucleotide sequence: TGTGCCAGCAGCCAAGCTCAAGGCGGCCCTGGGGCCAACGTCCTGACTTTC. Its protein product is CASSQAQGGPGANVLTF.